The sequence of this T cell receptor beta chain was determined in a study of T cell repertoires in cytomegalovirus infection. Study at large: Recently identified HLA-C-restricted CMV epitopes and well-studied HLA-B-restricted CMV epitopes were used by the study.

MiXCR, applied by TCRdb to the reads, yields one record per CDR3 protein. Here the sample spans around 34,000 distinct CDR3 sequences, approximately 52% being singletons. This clonotype showed up just a few times. As yet, its antigen is unknown. The germline V and J ends were trimmed by 2 bases and 2 bases, with 12 bases remaining between them. Germline-derived CDR1 and CDR2 are SGHTA and FQGTGA. CDR3 length equals 15 residues. The study's findings and limits: The study found HLA-C-restricted CMV-specific TCR beta clonotypes dominating the ex vivo response. Accumulated public TCR beta family frequency recognized individuals carrying CMV together with the relevant HLA.

The specimen comprised CD8+ T cells from cultured PBMCs, sampled from culture after CMV antigen stimulation. This chain links TRBV7-3 with TRBJ1-1; perhaps TRBD1 as D (6 bases). This clonotype was sampled from a human donor in good health (CMV status not recorded). Some clones in this sample may be carry-over from other donors' samples. CDR3 region: CASSLYRDTNTEAFF. The CDR3 DNA sequence: TGTGCCAGCAGCTTATACCGGGACACAAACACTGAAGCTTTCTTT.